This T cell receptor beta chain was sequenced for a study of blood T cells in healthy people across ages. Researchers collected about 9.7 milliliters of peripheral blood from every single donor. Samples each yielded at least 6 micrograms of total RNA. As for this clonotype: Its target is unknown.

Alongside a J-beta primer mix, a sample-barcoded 5' primer served in a second PCR lasting about 7 to 11 cycles. CDR3-containing paired-end reads numbered at least 2.5 million in each sample. From the 5' RACE reads, TCRdb called clonotypes with MiXCR, one entry per CDR3 protein. This sample has some 920,000 distinct CDR3 sequences, with roughly 51% found just once. Overall study results and limits: Leaving the PBMCs unsorted stopped any conclusive comparison of naive versus antigen-experienced cells.

The germline CDR1 and CDR2 sequences are LGHNA and YSLEER. Trimming removed 0 bases from V and 5 bases from J; junction bases left unmatched: 6. CDR3 length equals 16 residues. The chain has TRBV4-3 and TRBJ2-3; 9 nucleotides line up with TRBD2. This receptor was identified in a woman aged 55-69 years in good health. The sample was blood. CDR3 in amino acids: CASSQELAGRIDTQYF. The CDR3 DNA follows: TGCGCCAGCAGCCAAGAGCTAGCGGGAAGGATAGATACGCAGTATTTT.